The 18 T cell receptor beta chains reported below all come from one sample, sequenced in a study of blood T cell repertoires in COVID-19. The table came from immunoSEQ multiplex PCR; TCRdb's copy has only in-frame clones and leaves some out. Of approximately 230,000 clones listed, about nine tenths were seen once; the top ten hold 1.9%. The sequenced sample consisted of PBMCs or T cells enriched from blood (not recorded which). The source is a woman aged 18-29 years who had recovered from COVID-19.

The gene calls are TRBV9 and TRBJ2-3; 8 positions agree with TRBD1. Looked up from germline, CDR1 is SGDLS and CDR2 is YYNGEE. V gave up 0 bases and J gave up 6 bases; unmatched junction bases: 3. The CDR3 totals 14 residues. CDR3 sequence: CASSVETGGDTQYF. The CDR3 coding sequence is TGTGCCAGCAGCGTAGAAACAGGGGGTGATACGCAGTATTTT.

The J gene is TRBJ2-2, the V gene TRBV10-3; TRBD2 matches 7 bases. V gave up 6 bases and J gave up 4 bases; unmatched junction bases: 8. Looked up from germline, CDR1 is ENHRY and CDR2 is SYGVKD. The CDR3 totals 15 residues. The DNA for the CDR3 is TGTGCCATCAGCGCGGTCTCGGGGGGCACCGGGGAGCTGTTTTTT. Its protein is CAISAVSGGTGELFF.

This clone appeared once. The chain is built from TRBV11-3 and TRBJ2-7; 8 bases are a match to TRBD1. The CDR3 spans 18 residues. Germline V lookup: CDR1 SGHNT, CDR2 YENEEA. The V and J ends lost 5 bases and 3 bases, in that order; junction bases with no gene match: 18. The chain's CDR3 is CASSNYLGRGQVYYEQYF. The CDR3, as DNA: TGTGCCAGCAGCAACTACCTGGGGCGGGGACAGGTATACTACGAGCAGTACTTC.

The J gene is TRBJ1-1, the V gene TRBV2, with D possibly being TRBD1 (6 bases). V was clipped by 6 bases and J by 1 base, with 18 bases between them. Per germline, CDR1 SNHLY and CDR2 FYNNEI. The CDR3 has 16 residues. CDR3 sequence reads: CASSGNRVTSNTEAFF. The CDR3, as DNA: TGTGCCAGCAGCGGAAACAGGGTAACGTCGAACACTGAAGCTTTCTTT.

The chain recombines TRBV9 with TRBJ1-1, with TRBD1 matching over 7 bases. With 4 bases clipped from V and 4 bases from J, the junction kept 7 bases outside the gene matches. The CDR3 extends over 14 amino acids. The germline gives CDR1 SGDLS, CDR2 YYNGEE. Here the CDR3 reads CASSPEPGGTEAFF. CDR3 nucleotide sequence: TGTGCCAGCAGCCCCGAGCCAGGGGGCACTGAAGCTTTCTTT. Filled out from reference TRBV9 and TRBJ1-1, the complete variable domain reads DSGVTQTPKHLITATGQRVTLRCSPRSGDLSVYWYQQSLDQGLQFLIQYYNGEERAKGNILERFSAQQFPDLHSELNLSSLELGDSALYFCASSPEPGGTEAFFGQGTRLTVV.

The chain joins TRBV18 to TRBJ1-6, with D possibly TRBD1 on 5 matching bases. The CDR3 runs 17 residues. The germline V gene encodes CDR1 KGHSH and CDR2 LQKENI. The V end was cut by 3 bases, the J end by 5 bases, with 17 bases between. The chain's CDR3 is CASSPTRANQNNSPLHF. CDR3 DNA: TGTGCCAGCTCACCGACCAGGGCAAATCAGAATAATTCACCCCTCCACTTT.

The CDR3 DNA is TGCGCCAGCAGCCAGTACTCTGGAAACACCATATATTTT. This encodes CASSQYSGNTIYF. The chain uses TRBV4-3 and TRBJ1-3, with unresolved D. From germline, CDR1 is LGHNA and CDR2 YSLEER. The CDR3 runs to 13 residues. Trimming took 3 bases from V and 0 from J, leaving 3 bases between them.

As concerns this clone: Other DNA sequences in the same sample also yield this CDR3. The chain joins TRBV4-1 to TRBJ2-3, with 13 positions matching TRBD2. V trimming: 2 bases; J trimming: 3 bases; junction bases outside the gene matches: 2. Germline CDR1 is MGHRA and CDR2 is YSYEKL. CDR3 length: 16 amino acids. The CDR3 nucleotides are TGCGCCAGCAGCCAAAGACTAGCGGGAGGAACAGATACGCAGTATTTT. Its translation is CASSQRLAGGTDTQYF.

The CDR3 nucleotides are TGCAGCGTGGGATTCAGGGGTGGCTACACCTTC. This gives the protein CSVGFRGGYTF. This chain connects TRBV29-1 to TRBJ1-2, with D possibly TRBD1 on 6 matching bases. This CDR3 has 11 amino acids. V lost 6 bases and J 7 bases, leaving 12 bases between the germline ends. The germline V gene encodes CDR1 SQVTM and CDR2 ANQGSEA.

In its sample, this clone was seen once. CDR3 sequence: CASSQGQVWDTGELFF. For the CDR3, the DNA is TGTGCCAGCAGCCAAGGACAGGTTTGGGACACCGGGGAGCTGTTTTTT. The rearrangement links TRBV4-2 to TRBJ2-2; D may be TRBD1 (6 bases). Germline CDR1 and CDR2: LGHNA and YNFKEQ. The CDR3 is 16 amino acids. Trimming took 1 base from V and 3 from J, leaving 12 bases between them.

This clone is a singleton in its sample. This chain joins TRBV5-6 and TRBJ1-5; 8 bases align to TRBD1. The CDR3 is 14 residues long. The germline CDR1 and CDR2 sequences are SGHDT and YYEEEE. Unmatched junction bases numbered 3, after V lost 1 base and J lost 6 bases. The CDR3 reads CASSLRTGIQPQHF. The CDR3 nucleotides read TGTGCCAGCAGCTTGCGGACAGGGATTCAGCCCCAGCATTTT.

The sample holds one count of this clone. The gene calls are TRBV28 and TRBJ2-3; 11 bases are a match to TRBD2. This CDR3 is built from 18 residues. After removal of 2 bases from V and 3 bases from J, the junction contained 10 bases not matched to a gene. CDR1 MDHEN and CDR2 SYDVKM come from the germline V gene. The CDR3 DNA reads TGTGCCAGCAGTTTAGCGGGACTAGCGGAGGGGGGTACAGATACGCAGTATTTT. Translated, it gives CASSLAGLAEGGTDTQYF. The entire variable domain, with the rest obtained from reference TRBV28 and TRBJ2-3, is as follows: DVKVTQSSRYLVKRTGEKVFLECVQDMDHENMFWYRQDPGLGLRLIYFSYDVKMKEKGDIPEGYSVSREKKERFSLILESASTNQTSMYLCASSLAGLAEGGTDTQYFGPGTRLTVL.

V usage is TRBV5-5 and J usage is TRBJ2-5, with D unresolved. The V end was cut by 5 bases, the J end by 5 bases, with 13 bases between. The V gene's germline CDR1 is SGHKS and CDR2 YYEKEE (reference sequence). CDR3 length equals 13 residues. The CDR3 DNA reads as TGTGCCAGCAGACCTCTAGGCGAGGAGACCCAGTACTTC. This translates into CASRPLGEETQYF. The complete variable domain, with remaining parts taken from reference TRBV5-5 and TRBJ2-5, reads DAGVTQSPTHLIKTRGQQVTLRCSPISGHKSVSWYQQVLGQGPQFIFQYYEKEERGRGNFPDRFSARQFPNYSSELNVNALLLGDSALYLCASRPLGEETQYFGPGTRLLVL.

V usage is TRBV7-8 and J usage is TRBJ1-6; D not resolved. The CDR3 sequence is 13 residues long. The germline gives CDR1 SGHVS, CDR2 FQNEAQ. V shed 11 bases and J shed 6 bases, with 14 bases lying between them. This chain's CDR3 is CASAGSRNSPLHF. As DNA, the CDR3 is TGTGCCTCAGCCGGGAGCCGTAATTCACCCCTCCACTTT.

V gene TRBV5-1 combines with J gene TRBJ1-4; 7 bases match TRBD1. Germline-derived CDR1 and CDR2 are SGHRS and YFSETQ. V gave up 0 bases and J gave up 2 bases; unmatched junction bases: 10. The CDR3 has 18 residues. CDR3 in amino acids: CASSLDGSGGSTNEKLFF. In DNA, the CDR3 is TGCGCCAGCAGCTTGGACGGCTCAGGGGGATCCACTAATGAAAAACTGTTTTTT.

The chain couples TRBV3-1 (or the pseudogene TRBV3-2) to TRBJ1-1; the match to TRBD1 covers 7 bases. With V trimmed by 4 bases and J by 4 bases, 3 bases remained unmatched. This CDR3 comprises 13 residues. Germline V gene sequence: CDR1 LGHDT, CDR2 YNNKEL (reference sequence). The CDR3 sequence is CASSLQGPTEAFF. CDR3 in DNA: TGTGCCAGCAGCCTACAGGGGCCCACTGAAGCTTTCTTT.

The J gene is TRBJ2-7, the V gene TRBV28; maybe TRBD1 (6 bases). The CDR3 spans 13 residues. Germline V gene data show CDR1 as MDHEN and CDR2 as SYDVKM. V gave up 3 bases and J gave up 2 bases, with 8 bases separating them. The CDR3 reads CASSLGAAYEQYF. The CDR3 DNA follows: TGTGCCAGCAGTTTGGGGGCCGCCTACGAGCAGTACTTC. The variable domain in full, completed from reference TRBV28 and TRBJ2-7, reads DVKVTQSSRYLVKRTGEKVFLECVQDMDHENMFWYRQDPGLGLRLIYFSYDVKMKEKGDIPEGYSVSREKKERFSLILESASTNQTSMYLCASSLGAAYEQYFGPGTRLTVT.

This chain links TRBV19 with TRBJ1-4; weak D call: TRBD1 (5 bases). V dropped 1 base and J dropped 8 bases, with 14 bases sitting between them. The CDR3 consists of 15 residues. Per germline, CDR1 LNHDA and CDR2 SQIVND (reference sequence). CDR3 DNA sequence: TGTGCCAGTAGTATAGGCAACGGGGGTGGAGAAAAACTGTTTTTT. Residues: CASSIGNGGGEKLFF.